This entry features one T cell receptor (beta chain) sequence. The CDR3 is 15 amino acids. Germline-derived CDR1 and CDR2 are KGHSH and LQKENI. V was pared by 5 bases and J by 0 bases, with 12 bases between. These data belong to a study of blood T cell repertoires in COVID-19. Study-wide context: There were acute and convalescent COVID-19 samples, and they came from the United States, Italy and Spain.

What the recovered Cohort 3 donors had was two negative PCRs, clearance, or symptom resolution. Generated by immunoSEQ multiplex PCR, the TCRdb table keeps only in-frame clones and is missing some. In the table there are a few hundred thousand clones, over 75% of which are singletons. The V call is TRBV18, the J call TRBJ2-3; the D gene is possibly TRBD1 (7 bases). The sequenced material came from PBMCs or T cells enriched from blood (not recorded which). The TCR sequence derives from a man aged 40-55 years who had recovered from COVID-19. As DNA, the CDR3 is TGTGCCAGCTCAGGACAGGAGGGTAGCACAGATACGCAGTATTTT. Translating gives CASSGQEGSTDTQYF.